The 28 T cell receptor beta chains presented below share a single source sample, sequenced in a study of shared clonotypes between healthy human individuals. Here immunoSEQ multiplex PCR was the method, and the copy in TCRdb shows in-frame clones only, minus some. This sample has approximately 980,000 clones, with about 80% found just once. The sequencing input was memory CD4+ T cells sorted from blood. Documented subset: CD45RA-negative fraction. Receptors were obtained from a man aged 18 to 29 in good health.

The rearrangement uses TRBV7-9 and TRBJ2-7; either TRBD1 or TRBD2 may supply D (5 bases each). This CDR3 has 17 amino acids. Germline-derived CDR1 and CDR2 are SEHNR and FQNEAQ (reference sequence). V lost 4 bases, J lost 4 bases, and 23 bases lay in between. The CDR3 reads CASSSRGQKGILYEQYF. The DNA of the CDR3 is TGTGCCAGCAGCTCCCGGGGCCAGAAAGGGATTTTGTACGAGCAGTACTTC.

This rearrangement joins TRBV11-2 to TRBJ1-4; D gene unclear. CDR3 size: 11 residues. The V gene's germline CDR1 is SGHAT and CDR2 FQNNGV. V dropped 6 bases and J dropped 12 bases, with 11 bases sitting between them. The chain's CDR3 is CASSPGIELFF. The CDR3 DNA is TGTGCCAGCAGTCCCGGGATTGAACTGTTTTTT.

This clone was recorded a few times. The rearrangement links TRBV7-8 to TRBJ1-5; possibly TRBD1 for D (5 bases). Germline V gene lookup returns CDR1 SGHVS and CDR2 FQNEAQ. V lost 3 bases and J 5 bases, leaving 11 bases between the germline ends. The CDR3 sequence is 14 residues long. The DNA of the CDR3 is TGTGCCAGCAGCTTTTCAGGGATCCATCAGCCCCAGCATTTT. Amino acid sequence: CASSFSGIHQPQHF. Drawing the rest from reference TRBV7-8 and TRBJ1-5, the complete variable domain is GAGVSQSPRYKVAKRGQDVALRCDPISGHVSLFWYQQALGQGPEFLTYFQNEAQLDKSGLPSDRFFAERPEGSVSTLKIQRTQQEDSAVYLCASSFSGIHQPQHFGDGTRLSIL.

The rearrangement uses TRBV7-9 and TRBJ2-4; D unresolved. The V gene lost 2 bases and the J gene lost 1 base, with 3 bases spanning the gap. Looked up from germline, CDR1 is SEHNR and CDR2 is FQNEAQ (reference sequence). CDR3 length: 13 residues. CDR3 amino acids: CASSLSAKNIQYF. The CDR3, as DNA: TGTGCCAGCAGCTTAAGCGCCAAAAACATTCAGTACTTC.

V gene TRBV7-8 combines with J gene TRBJ2-7; 10 bases map to TRBD2. Per germline, CDR1 SGHVS and CDR2 FQNEAQ. This CDR3 is 14 amino acids long. V dropped 3 bases and J dropped 4; count of bases not matched to a gene: 3. The CDR3 is CASSFRTSGYEQYF. CDR3 nucleotides: TGTGCCAGCAGCTTCCGGACTAGCGGATACGAGCAGTACTTC.

This chain uses TRBV5-6 with TRBJ2-7; tentatively, D is TRBD1 (7 bases). The CDR3 is 17 amino acids. V shed 4 bases and J shed 3 bases, with 23 bases lying between them. The germline V gene has CDR1 SGHDT and CDR2 YYEEEE. CDR3 DNA: TGTGCCAGCAGCGCGCCGACTGGACAGGCGGGGAACTACGAGCAGTACTTC. The encoded protein is CASSAPTGQAGNYEQYF.

In this sample, this clone turned up a few times. Within the sample, other DNA sequences also encode this same CDR3. V usage is TRBV18 and J usage is TRBJ1-1; no firm D call. Per the germline V gene, CDR1 is KGHSH and CDR2 is LQKENI. There are 13 residues in the CDR3. Between the trimmed V and J ends, which lost 3 bases and 0 bases, there was a span of 5 bases. CDR3 sequence (DNA): TGTGCCAGCTCACCCTTAGTGAACACTGAAGCTTTCTTT. It is translated as CASSPLVNTEAFF.

Here the CDR3 DNA reads TGCGCCAGCAGCCCATCGGGCGTTAGCTCCTACGAGCAGTACTTC. Residues: CASSPSGVSSYEQYF. The chain carries TRBV5-1 and TRBJ2-7; the D is unclear. The ends were cut back, 4 bases at V and 0 bases at J, with 14 bases in the middle. CDR1 and CDR2 from the germline V gene are SGHRS and YFSETQ. CDR3 length: 15 residues.

The gene calls are TRBV6-6 and TRBJ2-7, with a weak D call TRBD2 (6 bases). Germline CDR1 MNHNY, CDR2 SVGAGI (reference sequence). The CDR3 covers 14 residues. V dropped 5 bases and J dropped 5 bases, with 16 bases sitting between them. CDR3 DNA: TGTGCCAGCAGTACTAGCCCCAGGTATAACGAGCAGTACTTC. Translation: CASSTSPRYNEQYF.

This chain joins TRBV4-1 and TRBJ1-4; D possibly corresponds to TRBD1 (6 bases). The CDR3 has 16 amino acids. Looked up from germline, CDR1 is MGHRA and CDR2 is YSYEKL. V gave up 5 bases and J gave up 3 bases, with 16 bases separating them. The CDR3 loop is CASSSPNAGANEKLFF. The CDR3 nucleotides read TGCGCCAGCAGCTCCCCTAACGCAGGGGCTAATGAAAAACTGTTTTTT.

This clone showed up many times. The chain is built from TRBV6-5 and TRBJ2-2; D uncertain. The CDR3 runs to 15 residues. Looked up from germline, CDR1 is MNHEY and CDR2 is SVGAGI. V was cut by 3 bases and J by 1 base, with 9 bases left in between. CDR3 amino acids: CASSYEGMNTGELFF. For the CDR3, the DNA is TGTGCCAGCAGTTATGAAGGGATGAACACCGGGGAGCTGTTTTTT.

This chain connects TRBV2 to TRBJ2-7; 9 positions agree with TRBD1. V lost 4 bases, J lost 3 bases, and 4 bases stayed unmatched. Germline CDR1 and CDR2: SNHLY and FYNNEI. The CDR3 is 14 amino acids. The CDR3 is CASSVQGAGYEQYF. CDR3 in DNA: TGTGCCAGCAGTGTACAGGGGGCGGGCTACGAGCAGTACTTC.

Concerning this clone: This may come from a read error, since a much larger clone is one base off. The chain recombines TRBV6-1 with TRBJ2-3, with a possible D match to TRBD1 (6 bases). CDR3 length: 14 amino acids. Germline assignment: CDR1 MNHNS and CDR2 SASEGT. CDR3 in amino acids: CAGRLLQGTDTQYF. The CDR3 DNA sequence: TGTGCCGGCAGGCTACTACAGGGAACAGATACGCAGTATTTT.

This clone has only a few counts. V is TRBV5-1 and J is TRBJ1-2; 7 bases are shared with TRBD1. This CDR3 contains 14 residues. Germline assignment: CDR1 SGHRS and CDR2 YFSETQ. J gave up 7 bases and V 0 bases, and 6 bases lay outside the gene matches. The CDR3, as DNA: TGCGCCAGCAGCTTGGCCGGGACAGCCCTTGGCTACACCTTC. This encodes CASSLAGTALGYTF.

The V gene is TRBV7-2, the J gene TRBJ2-5; D is perhaps TRBD1 or TRBD2 (5 bases each). Trimming shortened V by 5 bases and J by 7 bases, and 14 bases separated the two germline ends. The CDR3 spans 13 residues. Germline assignment: CDR1 SGHTA and CDR2 FQGNSA. The CDR3 is CASSRDEVGTQYF. CDR3 nucleotides: TGTGCCAGCAGCAGGGACGAGGTCGGGACCCAGTACTTC.

The chain combines TRBV9 with TRBJ2-5; D perhaps matches TRBD2 (6 bases). Germline CDR1 SGDLS, CDR2 YYNGEE. V lost 5 bases and J 5 bases, leaving 13 bases between the germline ends. The CDR3 has 13 amino acids. CDR3 loop: CASSSGVGETQYF. CDR3 nucleotide sequence: TGTGCCAGCAGTTCGGGGGTAGGGGAGACCCAGTACTTC.

The chain combines TRBV28 with TRBJ1-2; 7 nucleotides match TRBD1. The germline V gene encodes CDR1 MDHEN and CDR2 SYDVKM. This CDR3 is 15 amino acids long. Trimming cost V 6 bases and J 8 bases; bases outside gene matches: 15. The CDR3 is CASREQGSNPRGYTF. DNA of the CDR3: TGTGCCAGCAGGGAACAGGGGTCTAACCCGCGGGGCTACACCTTC.

This clone was counted a few times. V gene TRBV6-1 combines with J gene TRBJ2-3, with D uncertain. CDR1 and CDR2 (germline): MNHNS, SASEGT. The CDR3 is 14 residues long. V dropped 4 bases and J dropped 1 base, with 9 bases sitting between them. The CDR3 DNA sequence: TGTGCCAGCAGTGGTAGGGTAGGCACAGATACGCAGTATTTT. As protein: CASSGRVGTDTQYF.

This clone was observed a few times. This chain links TRBV18 with TRBJ2-5; TRBD1 matches at 7 bases. Looked up from germline, CDR1 is KGHSH and CDR2 is LQKENI. CDR3 length: 13 residues. Trimming took 7 bases from V and 1 from J; bases not matched to a gene: 3. The DNA of the CDR3 is TGTGCCAGCTTCCGGGACAGCCAAGAGACCCAGTACTTC. Encoded protein: CASFRDSQETQYF.

This chain uses TRBV30 with TRBJ2-3, with 7 bases that match TRBD2. The CDR3 spans 11 residues. V lost 3 bases and J lost 11; bases outside the gene matches: 5. CDR1 and CDR2 from the germline V gene are GTSNPN and SVGIG (reference sequence). CDR3 DNA: TGTGCCTGGAGCCGTGGGGGGGGGCAGTATTTT. Protein sequence: CAWSRGGGQYF. Full variable domain (outside the CDR3, taken from reference TRBV30 and TRBJ2-3): SQTIHQWPATLVQPVGSPLSLECTVEGTSNPNLYWYRQAAGRGLQLLFYSVGIGQISSEVPQNLSASRPQDRQFILSSKKLLLSDSGFYLCAWSRGGGQYFGPGTRLTVL.

The table lists this clone with a few counts. The J gene is TRBJ1-2, the V gene TRBV30, with D maybe TRBD1 (5 bases). The CDR3 contains 11 residues. Germline V gene sequence: CDR1 GTSNPN, CDR2 SVGIG (reference sequence). The CDR3 DNA sequence: TGTGCGAAGACTTCAGGGTTTGGCTACACCTTC. Translating gives CAKTSGFGYTF.

The J gene is TRBJ2-1, the V gene TRBV6-5; tentatively, D is TRBD2 (6 bases). Per the germline V gene, CDR1 is MNHEY and CDR2 is SVGAGI. Trimming cost V 5 bases and J 4 bases, with 15 bases left between them. The CDR3 consists of 15 residues. CDR3 amino acids: CASSTSYSSYNEQFF. The CDR3 DNA is TGTGCCAGCAGTACTAGCTACTCATCTTACAATGAGCAGTTCTTC.

The chain is built from TRBV5-1 and TRBJ1-4; D is unclear. Germline V gene lookup returns CDR1 SGHRS and CDR2 YFSETQ. V lost 0 bases to trimming and J lost 0 bases, with 9 bases between them. The CDR3 contains 16 residues. This CDR3 reads CASSLGFGATNEKLFF. For the CDR3, the DNA is TGCGCCAGCAGCTTGGGTTTTGGGGCAACTAATGAAAAACTGTTTTTT.

CDR3 in DNA: TGCGCCAGCAGCTTGGCCCGGGGGCGCGTGACAGATACGCAGTATTTT. Translation gives CASSLARGRVTDTQYF. V is TRBV5-1 and J is TRBJ2-3; D is possibly TRBD1 or TRBD2 (6 bases each). Looked up from germline, CDR1 is SGHRS and CDR2 is YFSETQ. The ends were cut back, 0 bases at V and 3 bases at J, with 14 bases in the middle. This CDR3 region has 16 residues.

The chain carries TRBV6-4 and TRBJ1-2; 8 nucleotides agree with TRBD1. This CDR3 contains 13 residues. The V gene's germline CDR1 is MRHNA and CDR2 SNTAGT. V was pared by 6 bases and J by 4 bases, with 4 bases of the junction left unmatched. The CDR3 nucleotides are TGTGCCAGCAGCGAACAGGGGGGCTATGGCTACACCTTC. The encoded protein is CASSEQGGYGYTF.

Here the CDR3 reads CASTVPSGNTIYF. In nucleotides, the CDR3 is TGTGCCAGCACAGTCCCTTCTGGAAACACCATATATTTT. This chain joins TRBV13 and TRBJ1-3; D not resolved. There are 13 residues in the CDR3. The germline V gene has CDR1 PRHDT and CDR2 FYEKMQ (reference sequence). V shed 7 bases and J shed 1 base, with 8 bases lying between them. Using reference TRBV13 and TRBJ1-3 for the parts outside the CDR3, the full variable domain is AAGVIQSPRHLIKEKRETATLKCYPIPRHDTVYWYQQGPGQDPQFLISFYEKMQSDKGSIPDRFSAQQFSDYHSELNMSSLELGDSALYFCASTVPSGNTIYFGEGSWLTVV.

The chain combines TRBV5-1 with TRBJ2-3; 15 bases match TRBD2. CDR3 length: 16 residues. Unmatched junction bases numbered 7, after V lost 5 bases and J lost 6 bases. CDR1 and CDR2 from the germline V gene are SGHRS and YFSETQ. CDR3: CASRRTSGGAMDTQYF. The CDR3 region has the DNA TGCGCCAGCAGGCGGACTAGCGGGGGGGCCATGGATACGCAGTATTTT.

The V and J genes are TRBV6-1 and TRBJ1-4; tentatively, D is TRBD1 (5 bases). The CDR3 totals 14 residues. The ends were cut back, 5 bases at V and 8 bases at J, with 15 bases in the middle. Germline CDR1 and CDR2: MNHNS and SASEGT. Here the CDR3 DNA reads TGTGCCAGCAGTTTCAGGGATATCGGCGAAAAACTGTTTTTT. This codes for CASSFRDIGEKLFF.